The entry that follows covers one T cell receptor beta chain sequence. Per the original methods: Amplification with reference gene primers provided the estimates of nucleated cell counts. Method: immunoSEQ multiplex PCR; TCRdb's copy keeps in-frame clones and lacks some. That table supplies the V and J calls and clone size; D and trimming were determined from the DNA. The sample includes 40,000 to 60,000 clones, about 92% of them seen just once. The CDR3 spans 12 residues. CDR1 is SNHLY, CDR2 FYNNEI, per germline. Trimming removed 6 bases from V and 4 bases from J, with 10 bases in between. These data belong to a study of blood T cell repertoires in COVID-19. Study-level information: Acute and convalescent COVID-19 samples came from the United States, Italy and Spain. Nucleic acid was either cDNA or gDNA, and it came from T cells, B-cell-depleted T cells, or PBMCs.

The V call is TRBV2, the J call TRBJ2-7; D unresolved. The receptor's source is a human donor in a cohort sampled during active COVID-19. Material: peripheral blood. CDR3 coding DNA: TGTGCCAGCAGGAGACTCCAATACGAGCAGTACGTC. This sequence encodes CASRRLQYEQYV.